What follows is one TCR beta chain and its context. The target antigen is unknown. This specimen comes from a study of cytomegalovirus exposure and HLA in healthy donors. Germline CDR1 SQVTM, CDR2 ANQGSEA. CDR3 size: 14 residues. V was shortened by 3 bases and J by 0 bases, with 9 bases between the two germline ends. PCR was performed using 60 Vbeta and 13 Jbeta primers. Libraries were prepared by immunoSEQ multiplex PCR; TCRdb keeps only in-frame clonotypes and omits some of them. The sample has around 180,000 clones; roughly 84% are singletons. Study results and limitations: The dataset shows that most TCR sequences were rare, while some public TCRs occurred in many donors. Prediction of most subjects' HLA-A and HLA-B alleles by TCR beta sequences was reportedly accurate.

Sequencing used PBMCs. The origin of this receptor is a girl under two years old in good health and CMV-seronegative. The rearrangement joins TRBV29-1 to TRBJ2-1; tentatively, D is TRBD1 (5 bases). CDR3 sequence (DNA): TGCAGCGTTGATGGGGCTAGCTCCTACAATGAGCAGTTCTTC. Residues: CSVDGASSYNEQFF.